This T cell receptor (beta chain) was sequenced during a study of blood T cell repertoires in COVID-19. Turning to the study itself: T cells, B-cell-depleted T cells, or PBMCs provided the cDNA or gDNA that served as material.

The CDR3 is made up of 14 amino acids. Losses at the gene ends were 6 bases for V and 4 bases for J; bases not matched to a gene: 8. From germline, CDR1 is ENHRY and CDR2 SYGVKD. Per the original data handling: Reference gene primers were amplified, and this amplification served to estimate nucleated cell counts. The table came from immunoSEQ multiplex PCR; TCRdb's copy has only in-frame clones and leaves some out. V, J and clone size reflect that table, while D and trimming were determined from the DNA. The table records under 200,000 clones, roughly 91% of them present only once. What was sequenced was peripheral blood. This chain links TRBV10-3 with TRBJ1-2, with 7 bases lining up with TRBD1. The sequence was collected from a man aged 18 to 29 with COVID-19, enrolled during active disease. CDR3 protein: CAIRGQELSYGYTF. The CDR3 nucleotides are TGTGCCATCAGAGGACAGGAACTTTCCTATGGCTACACCTTC.